Below are 26 T cell receptor beta chains sequenced from a single sample in a study of T cell responses to AZD1222 COVID-19 vaccine. Profiled with immunoSEQ multiplex PCR; TCRdb holds only in-frame clones, not every one. The sample shows about 140,000 clones, 90% of them seen only once. The specimen comprised peripheral blood, sampled on day 0 of AZD1222 vaccination. Receptors were obtained from an adult in good health.

This clone was seen only once. The chain has TRBV10-3 and TRBJ2-2; 12 nucleotides line up with TRBD2. Per the germline V gene, CDR1 is ENHRY and CDR2 is SYGVKD. Trimming at V came to 7 bases and at J to 6 bases, leaving 6 bases not matched to a gene. CDR3 length: 15 residues. CDR3 DNA: TGTGCCATCACCACTAGCGGGGGGCACGCCGGGGAGCTGTTTTTT. As protein: CAITTSGGHAGELFF.

The chain carries TRBV5-6 and TRBJ2-3; 8 nucleotides line up with TRBD2. Germline CDR1 and CDR2: SGHDT and YYEEEE. With V trimmed by 4 bases and J by 2 bases, 6 bases remained unmatched. The CDR3 runs to 15 residues. The CDR3 DNA sequence: TGTGCCAGCAGCCCACTAGCGGATGACACAGATACGCAGTATTTT. Amino acid sequence: CASSPLADDTDTQYF.

The chain uses TRBV11-2 and TRBJ2-1, with D possibly being TRBD1 (5 bases). The CDR3 is 13 residues long. In germline, CDR1 is SGHAT, CDR2 FQNNGV. V gave up 2 bases and J gave up 5 bases, with 7 bases separating them. The CDR3 region is CASSLQGNNEQFF. CDR3 nucleotides: TGTGCCAGCAGCTTACAGGGAAACAATGAGCAGTTCTTC.

The V gene is TRBV3-1 (or the pseudogene TRBV3-2), the J gene TRBJ2-7; D possibly matches TRBD1 or TRBD2 (5 bases each). The length of the CDR3 is 12 residues. Germline V CDR1 and CDR2: LGHDT, YNNKEL (reference sequence). The ends were cut back, 4 bases at V and 8 bases at J, with 12 bases in the middle. DNA of the CDR3: TGTGCCAGCAGCCCCTCTGGGGGACAGCAGTACTTC. Protein product: CASSPSGGQQYF.

The chain links TRBV5-1 to TRBJ1-3, with 12 bases lining up with TRBD1. The CDR3 runs 16 residues. Trimming at V came to 4 bases and at J to 2 bases, leaving 4 bases not matched to a gene. From germline, CDR1 is SGHRS and CDR2 YFSETQ. CDR3 region: CASSTGQGATGNTIYF. CDR3 coding DNA: TGCGCCAGCAGCACGGGACAGGGGGCAACTGGAAACACCATATATTTT.

The sample holds one count of this clone. The rearrangement joins TRBV18 to TRBJ2-1; the D call may be TRBD1 or TRBD2 (5 bases each). Germline CDR1 and CDR2: KGHSH and LQKENI. Trimming cost V 3 bases and J 6 bases, with 9 bases left between them. The CDR3 runs 13 residues. The CDR3 nucleotides read TGTGCCAGCTCACCCGGGACCATCAATGAGCAGTTCTTC. Translated, it gives CASSPGTINEQFF.

Only a few counts were recorded for this clone. CDR3 bases: TGCGCCAGCAGCTTGGCCCCCCAGGGGAACACTGAAGCTTTCTTT. Residues: CASSLAPQGNTEAFF. The rearrangement links TRBV5-1 to TRBJ1-1, with D possibly being TRBD1 (5 bases). The CDR3 covers 15 residues. V lost 0 bases, J lost 1 base, and 10 bases lay in between. The germline gives CDR1 SGHRS, CDR2 YFSETQ.

The V gene is TRBV7-9, the J gene TRBJ1-3; the D is unclear. Trimming took off 5 bases at V and 0 bases at J, with 11 bases between the two ends. The CDR3 is 15 amino acids. CDR1 is SEHNR, CDR2 FQNEAQ, per germline (reference sequence). In DNA form, the CDR3 reads TGTGCCAGCAGCATTCAGGAGGCCTCTGGAAACACCATATATTTT. It encodes CASSIQEASGNTIYF.

This clone has just one count. This chain connects TRBV6-6 to TRBJ1-2, with D tentatively TRBD1 (5 bases). Germline values: CDR1 MNHNY, CDR2 SVGAGI (reference sequence). The CDR3 is 17 residues long. V was clipped by 5 bases and J by 6 bases, with 25 bases between them. CDR3 region: CASSPRTGDGVGDGYTF. DNA for the CDR3: TGTGCCAGCAGTCCGCGAACTGGGGACGGCGTTGGGGATGGCTACACCTTC.

This chain connects TRBV12-3 or TRBV12-4 to TRBJ1-1; D unresolved. There are 12 residues in the CDR3. Trimming took 5 bases from V and 7 from J, leaving 11 bases between them. DNA for the CDR3: TGTGCCAGCAGTAAGGAGCATCGTGAAGCTTTCTTT. This codes for CASSKEHREAFF.

The chain is built from TRBV5-1 and TRBJ2-7; D uncertain. V lost 9 bases, J lost 1 base, and 17 bases lay in between. The CDR3 length is 14 residues. Germline CDR1 is SGHRS and CDR2 is YFSETQ. For the CDR3, the DNA is TGCGCCACCCCTCGACCGTCGAGGTCCTACGAGCAGTACTTC. This sequence encodes CATPRPSRSYEQYF.

This clone was picked up one time. The rearrangement links TRBV30 to TRBJ1-1; 9 bases align to TRBD1. V lost 1 base to trimming and J lost 9 bases; unmatched junction nucleotides: 6. The germline gives CDR1 GTSNPN, CDR2 SVGIG (reference sequence). CDR3 length equals 13 residues. The CDR3 sequence is CAWSGGTGRKAFF. CDR3 bases: TGTGCCTGGAGTGGCGGGACAGGGCGAAAAGCTTTCTTT.

This chain joins TRBV6-2 or TRBV6-3 and TRBJ2-5; a weak D match, TRBD2 (6 bases). V shed 2 bases and J shed 7 bases, with 17 bases lying between them. This CDR3 has 15 residues. Germline loops: CDR1 MNHEY, CDR2 SVGEGT. The CDR3 bases are TGTGCCAGCAGTTACCGTCAGGGACTCCTAGGGACCCAGTACTTC. It is translated as CASSYRQGLLGTQYF.

The rearrangement uses TRBV11-3 and TRBJ2-3; D call uncertain. Germline V gene sequence: CDR1 SGHNT, CDR2 YENEEA. Trimming stripped 8 bases from V and 2 bases from J, with 8 bases between. CDR3 size: 12 residues. CDR3 sequence: CASGSHTDTQYF. In DNA form, the CDR3 reads TGTGCCAGCGGCTCACACACAGATACGCAGTATTTT. Looking up the rest from reference TRBV11-3 and TRBJ2-3 gives the full variable domain: EAGVVQSPRYKIIEKKQPVAFWCNPISGHNTLYWYLQNLGQGPELLIRYENEEAVDDSQLPKDRFSAERLKGVDSTLKIQPAELGDSAVYLCASGSHTDTQYFGPGTRLTVL.

The rearrangement uses TRBV7-2 and TRBJ2-1, with D possibly TRBD1 on 7 matching bases. This CDR3 has 14 amino acids. Germline V gene sequence: CDR1 SGHTA, CDR2 FQGNSA. Trimming pared 0 bases from V and 7 bases from J, leaving 10 bases between. The CDR3: CASSLAAGGNEQFF. The CDR3 DNA reads as TGTGCCAGCAGCTTAGCGGCAGGGGGGAATGAGCAGTTCTTC.

The CDR3 region has the DNA TGCGCCAGCAGCTTAGATCTCGGGACAGTTAATGAAAAACTGTTTTTT. Translation gives CASSLDLGTVNEKLFF. The chain uses TRBV5-1 and TRBJ1-4, with 7 bases matching TRBD1. In germline, CDR1 is SGHRS, CDR2 YFSETQ. This CDR3 is 16 amino acids long. V lost 2 bases, J lost 4 bases, and 8 bases stayed unmatched.

This rearrangement joins TRBV7-9 to TRBJ2-2, with 7 bases identical to TRBD1. The CDR3 sequence is 15 residues long. The germline V gene has CDR1 SEHNR and CDR2 FQNEAQ (reference sequence). The trim removed 5 bases at V and 5 bases at J, leaving 8 bases unmatched. CDR3 in DNA: TGTGCCAGCAGCGCTGACAGGGTCTGGACCGGGGAGCTGTTTTTT. It specifies CASSADRVWTGELFF.

The V and J genes are TRBV5-6 and TRBJ1-2, with D tentatively TRBD1 (5 bases). The length of the CDR3 is 15 residues. Germline CDR1 and CDR2: SGHDT and YYEEEE. Trimming cost V 0 bases and J 2 bases, with 11 bases left between them. The CDR3 sequence is CASSLALEGNYGYTF. The DNA for the CDR3 is TGTGCCAGCAGCTTGGCCCTGGAGGGGAACTATGGCTACACCTTC. The full variable domain, in which reference TRBV5-6 and TRBJ1-2 provide the parts outside the CDR3, is DAGVTQSPTHLIKTRGQQVTLRCSPKSGHDTVSWYQQALGQGPQFIFQYYEEEERQRGNFPDRFSGHQFPNYSSELNVNALLLGDSALYLCASSLALEGNYGYTFGSGTRLTVV.

The V gene is TRBV15, the J gene TRBJ2-1, with 9 bases fitting TRBD2. V gave up 0 bases and J gave up 9 bases; unmatched junction bases: 9. Germline V gives CDR1 LNHNV, CDR2 YYDKDF (reference sequence). The length of the CDR3 is 16 residues. CDR3 sequence (DNA): TGTGCCACCAGCAGAGATTTGACTAGCGGATGGTCTGAGCAGTTCTTC. This translates into CATSRDLTSGWSEQFF.

This chain joins TRBV27 and TRBJ2-5; D may be TRBD2 (5 bases). The CDR3 is 13 residues long. Germline V CDR1 and CDR2: MNHEY, SMNVEV (reference sequence). Between the trimmed V and J ends, which lost 8 bases and 3 bases, there was a span of 13 bases. The CDR3 region has the DNA TGTGCCAGCGGTCAACTAGAGGAAGAGACCCAGTACTTC. Translated, it gives CASGQLEEETQYF.

The V and J genes are TRBV19 and TRBJ1-2; TRBD1 matches at 12 bases. The length of the CDR3 is 15 residues. The trim removed 7 bases at V and 5 bases at J, leaving 8 bases unmatched. Germline loops: CDR1 LNHDA, CDR2 SQIVND (reference sequence). DNA for the CDR3: TGTGCCAGTACGCCGGGACAGGGGGCTTCTTATGGCTACACCTTC. This codes for CASTPGQGASYGYTF.

In its sample, this clone was seen once. V gene TRBV7-3 combines with J gene TRBJ1-1; D gene ambiguous. CDR3 length: 13 residues. V lost 2 bases to trimming and J lost 3 bases, with 7 bases between them. Germline lookup yields CDR1 SGHTA and CDR2 FQGTGA. Here the CDR3 DNA reads TGTGCCAGCAGCTTAGGGCCCTACACTGAAGCTTTCTTT. Amino acids: CASSLGPYTEAFF.

The chain has TRBV28 and TRBJ1-2; 7 nucleotides line up with TRBD1. The CDR3 runs to 13 residues. Per the germline V gene, CDR1 is MDHEN and CDR2 is SYDVKM. The V and J ends lost 2 bases and 8 bases, in that order; junction bases with no gene match: 5. The CDR3 here is CASSLQTGWGYTF. CDR3 bases: TGTGCCAGCAGTTTACAGACAGGGTGGGGCTACACCTTC.

This chain joins TRBV24-1 and TRBJ2-2; TRBD1 matches at 10 bases. J gave up 3 bases and V 10 bases, and 7 bases lay outside the gene matches. This CDR3 region has 15 residues. Germline values: CDR1 KGHDR, CDR2 SFDVKD. The CDR3 DNA reads as TGTGCCACTCGAGCCGGGACAGGGGACACCGGGGAGCTGTTTTTT. This translates into CATRAGTGDTGELFF.

The chain couples TRBV14 to TRBJ2-1; 7 nucleotides line up with TRBD2. Germline CDR1 is SGHDN and CDR2 is FVKESK. The CDR3 has 17 amino acids. V trimming: 4 bases; J trimming: 8 bases; junction bases outside the gene matches: 17. Here the CDR3 DNA reads TGTGCCAGCAGCCGCCGGGCGGGGACTACATTGGGTGATGAGCAGTTCTTC. It specifies CASSRRAGTTLGDEQFF.

The chain joins TRBV28 to TRBJ2-6; D is unclear. V lost 8 bases to trimming and J lost 0 bases, with 11 bases between them. Looked up from germline, CDR1 is MDHEN and CDR2 is SYDVKM. The CDR3 spans 15 residues. The CDR3 region is CASRLSISGANVLTF. CDR3 coding DNA: TGTGCCAGCCGACTGTCAATCTCTGGGGCCAACGTCCTGACTTTC. The full variable domain, rest sourced from reference TRBV28 and TRBJ2-6, is DVKVTQSSRYLVKRTGEKVFLECVQDMDHENMFWYRQDPGLGLRLIYFSYDVKMKEKGDIPEGYSVSREKKERFSLILESASTNQTSMYLCASRLSISGANVLTFGAGSRLTVL.